This T cell receptor (beta chain) appears in the sequencing data of a study of monozygotic twins with inflammatory bowel disease. Eight cDNA synthesis reactions were run for every sample. Each UMI harboured a 6-nucleotide sample barcode and was appended via template switching. TCRdb reprocessed the 5' RACE reads and reports one entry per CDR3 protein, with no DNA. This repertoire comprises 110,000 to 150,000 distinct CDR3 sequences; its ten largest clones make up roughly 1.2%. Remarks on this clonotype: Antigen: not known.

Broader study findings: There was no way to distinguish the different T cell subtypes. Among IBD patients, fewer clonotypes were shared with others than among healthy twins, especially with disease activity.

This CDR3 is 15 amino acids long. Germline-derived CDR1 and CDR2 are SGHDT and YYEEEE. This TCR came from a human donor with ulcerative colitis or Crohn's disease, or a healthy co-twin of an affected twin (not recorded which). The rearrangement uses TRBV5-6 and TRBJ2-7; with no DNA, the TCRdb D assignment of TRBD2 cannot be verified. Material for sequencing was blood. The CDR3 spells CASSPRGLAAYEQYF. Drawing the rest from reference TRBV5-6 and TRBJ2-7, the complete variable domain is DAGVTQSPTHLIKTRGQQVTLRCSPKSGHDTVSWYQQALGQGPQFIFQYYEEEERQRGNFPDRFSGHQFPNYSSELNVNALLLGDSALYLCASSPRGLAAYEQYFGPGTRLTVT.